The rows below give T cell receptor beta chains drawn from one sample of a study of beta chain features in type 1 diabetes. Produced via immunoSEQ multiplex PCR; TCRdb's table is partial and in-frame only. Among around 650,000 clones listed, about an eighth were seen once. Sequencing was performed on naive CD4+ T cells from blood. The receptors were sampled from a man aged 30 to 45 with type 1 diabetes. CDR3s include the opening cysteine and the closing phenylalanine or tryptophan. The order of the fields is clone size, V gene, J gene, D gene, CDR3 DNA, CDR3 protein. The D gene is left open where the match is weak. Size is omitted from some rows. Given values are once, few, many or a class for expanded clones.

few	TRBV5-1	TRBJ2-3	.	TGCGCCAGTGCTAGGAACACAGATACGCAGTATTTT	CASARNTDTQYF
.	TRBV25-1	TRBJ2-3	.	TGTGCCGCGAGCAAGGGGGACACAGATACGCAGTATTTT	CAASKGDTDTQYF
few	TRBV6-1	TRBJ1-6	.	TGTGCCAGCAGTGAACTCCAGGGGAATTCACCCCTCCACTTT	CASSELQGNSPLHF
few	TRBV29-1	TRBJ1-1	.	TGCAGCGTTTTGTATGGGGGCTTGAACACTGAAGCTTTCTTT	CSVLYGGLNTEAFF
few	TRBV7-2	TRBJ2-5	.	TGTGCCAGCAGCTTAATGGACTTCCAAGAGACCCAGTACTTC	CASSLMDFQETQYF
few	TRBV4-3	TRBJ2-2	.	TGCGCCAGCAGCCAAGGGAATTTTGGGGAGCTGTTTTTT	CASSQGNFGELFF
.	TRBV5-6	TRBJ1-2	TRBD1	TGTGCCAGCAGCTTGGGAGGACAGGGGAGAAGTGGCTACACCTTC	CASSLGGQGRSGYTF
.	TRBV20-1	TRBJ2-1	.	TGCAGTGCTAGGGCTTACAATGAGCAGTTCTTC	CSARAYNEQFF
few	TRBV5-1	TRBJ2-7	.	TGCGCCAGCAGCTTGGATAAGGTCGACGAGCAGTACTTC	CASSLDKVDEQYF
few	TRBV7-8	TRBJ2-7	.	TGTGCCAGCAGCTCGTCCCGCCATTCCTACGAGCAGTACTTC	CASSSSRHSYEQYF
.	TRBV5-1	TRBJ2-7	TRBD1	TGCGCCAGCAGCTCCACGGACAGGAGCTCCTACGAGCAGTACTTC	CASSSTDRSSYEQYF
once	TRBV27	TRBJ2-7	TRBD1	TGTGCCAGCAGTCAACTCGGGGACAGGGCCTACGAGCAGTACTTC	CASSQLGDRAYEQYF
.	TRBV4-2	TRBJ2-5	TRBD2	TGTGCCAGCAGCGACGGTACAGCGGGGGACCAAGAGACCCAGTACTTC	CASSDGTAGDQETQYF
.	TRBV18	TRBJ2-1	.	TGTGCCACCTCACCCCCGGGCCAGAATGAGCAGTTCTTC	CATSPPGQNEQFF
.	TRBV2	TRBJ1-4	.	TGTGCCAGCAGTGACCTCCGGTCATCGAATGAAAAACTGTTTTTT	CASSDLRSSNEKLFF
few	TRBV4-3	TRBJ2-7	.	TGCGCCAGCAGCCAAGAGGCCGGACTCGAGCAGTACTTC	CASSQEAGLEQYF
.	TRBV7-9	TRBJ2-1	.	TGTGCCGGGGACTTCGGGGGGCTTTACAATGAGCAGTTCTTC	CAGDFGGLYNEQFF
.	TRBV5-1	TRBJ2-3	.	TGCGCCAGCAGCTTGCTGGGGGACACAGATACGCAGTATTTT	CASSLLGDTDTQYF
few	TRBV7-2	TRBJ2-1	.	TGTGCCAGCAGCTTATACATACGATCAGGTCACAATGAGCAGTTCTTC	CASSLYIRSGHNEQFF
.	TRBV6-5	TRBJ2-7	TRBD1	TGTGCCAGCAGTTATTCCCCGGGACAGGAGTACGAGCAGTACTTC	CASSYSPGQEYEQYF
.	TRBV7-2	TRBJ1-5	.	TGTGCCAGCAGCTTAGTCAGGGGAGGGCCCCAGCATTTT	CASSLVRGGPQHF
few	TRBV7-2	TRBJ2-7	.	TGTGCCAGCAGCTTAGGGGAGTTGCACGAGCAGTACTTC	CASSLGELHEQYF
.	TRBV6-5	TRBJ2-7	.	TGTGCCAGCAGGATAGGGACCTCCTTTTCCTACGAGCAGTACTTC	CASRIGTSFSYEQYF
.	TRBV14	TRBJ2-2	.	TGTGCCAGCAGCCAACAGCAAATCACCGGGGAGCTGTTTTTT	CASSQQQITGELFF
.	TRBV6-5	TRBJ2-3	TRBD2	TGTGCCAGCAGTTATGCCCAGATAGCGGGGCGAGATACGCAGTATTTT	CASSYAQIAGRDTQYF
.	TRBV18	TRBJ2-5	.	TGTGCCAGCTCACCAATCGGGACACAACAAGAGACCCAGTACTTC	CASSPIGTQQETQYF
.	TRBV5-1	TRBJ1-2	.	TGCGCCAGCAGCTCCGGACGAATTCCCTATGGCTACACCTTC	CASSSGRIPYGYTF
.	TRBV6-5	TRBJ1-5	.	TGTGCCAGCAGCCACGACAGATTCAATCAGCCCCAGCATTTT	CASSHDRFNQPQHF
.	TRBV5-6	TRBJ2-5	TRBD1	TGTGCCAGCAGCACCTACCACACAGGGGGCGAGACCCAGTACTTC	CASSTYHTGGETQYF
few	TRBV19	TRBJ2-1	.	TGTGCCAGTAGTATAAGACAGCGCTCCTACAATGAGCAGTTCTTC	CASSIRQRSYNEQFF
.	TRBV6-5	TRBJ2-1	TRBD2	TGTGCCAGCCGGGACTACGATGAGCAGTTCTTC	CASRDYDEQFF
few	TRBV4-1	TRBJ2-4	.	TGCGCCAGCAGCCAGGTAGCCAAAAACATTCAGTACTTC	CASSQVAKNIQYF